Included here is one TCR beta chain sequence, with context. Antigen unknown. This record belongs to a study of cytomegalovirus exposure and HLA in healthy donors. Germline V gene data show CDR1 as MDHEN and CDR2 as SYDVKM. The V end lost 5 bases, the J end lost 4 bases, and 15 bases lay between the germline ends. The CDR3 is 15 amino acids. The PCR made use of 60 Vbeta and 13 Jbeta primers. The data were produced by immunoSEQ multiplex PCR, yet TCRdb's version contains in-frame clones alone and is incomplete. The table lists some 220,000 clones, 70% to 85% of them singletons. Findings of the study overall: Sequencing depth across donors, presence/absence analyses assumed, was roughly uniform. In an earlier analysis, in approximately 630 donors, most V segments appeared productive either ~87% or ~30% of the time.

Samples came from healthy bone marrow donors. This TCR came from a woman aged 35 to 49 in good health and CMV-seronegative. Sequencing was carried out using PBMCs. The V gene is TRBV28, the J gene TRBJ1-5; the D is unclear. The CDR3 protein is CASSPRGHTNQPQHF. For the CDR3, the DNA is TGTGCCAGCAGTCCTCGAGGGCATACGAATCAGCCCCAGCATTTT.